The next 6 T cell receptor beta chains were all read from a single sample in a study of OX40 agonist ivuxolimab in advanced cancers. Clones were read by immunoSEQ multiplex PCR, and TCRdb kept only the in-frame ones, dropping some. This table holds 40,000 to 45,000 clones, about 88% found once. The specimen was CD4+ or CD8+ T cells sorted from blood, collected in a trial of the OX40 agonist ivuxolimab. Receptor source: an adult with an advanced solid tumor such as melanoma, head and neck, liver or kidney cancer.

CDR3 amino acids: CASSPQGTAGLETQYF. Here the CDR3 DNA reads TGTGCCAGCAGCCCGCAGGGGACTGCGGGTCTCGAGACCCAGTACTTC. The chain combines TRBV7-3 with TRBJ2-5; D may match TRBD1 or TRBD2 (6 bases each). The CDR3 has 16 residues. Trimming shortened V by 5 bases and J by 5 bases, and 21 bases separated the two germline ends. Germline V lookup: CDR1 SGHTA, CDR2 FQGTGA.

The rearrangement joins TRBV6-6 to TRBJ2-1; TRBD1 matches 7 bases. V was clipped by 9 bases and J by 0 bases; unmatched bases: 2. The CDR3 covers 13 residues. Looked up from germline, CDR1 is MNHNY and CDR2 is SVGAGI (reference sequence). CDR3 amino acids: CASQGDSYNEQFF. DNA of the CDR3: TGTGCCAGTCAGGGGGACTCCTACAATGAGCAGTTCTTC.

This chain uses TRBV19 with TRBJ2-7; TRBD1 matches 8 bases. The CDR3 covers 15 residues. J gave up 3 bases and V 2 bases, and 6 bases lay outside the gene matches. Germline V gene lookup returns CDR1 LNHDA and CDR2 SQIVND (reference sequence). The CDR3 is CASSIPRGQGYEQYF. CDR3 DNA sequence: TGTGCCAGTAGTATACCCCGCGGACAGGGCTACGAGCAGTACTTC.

This CDR3 is CASSPNWDTQYF. The DNA for the CDR3 is TGTGCCAGCAGCCCCAACTGGGATACGCAGTATTTT. The gene calls are TRBV9 and TRBJ2-3; D is ambiguous. This CDR3 contains 12 residues. CDR1 and CDR2 from the germline V gene are SGDLS and YYNGEE. Trimming left V 4 bases short and J 6 bases short, with 9 bases between. Together with reference TRBV9 and TRBJ2-3, the CDR3 gives the full variable domain: DSGVTQTPKHLITATGQRVTLRCSPRSGDLSVYWYQQSLDQGLQFLIQYYNGEERAKGNILERFSAQQFPDLHSELNLSSLELGDSALYFCASSPNWDTQYFGPGTRLTVL.

This clone has more than one count but fewer than ten. The V gene is TRBV5-4, the J gene TRBJ2-7; 8 bases match TRBD1. The trim removed 0 bases at V and 0 bases at J, leaving 5 bases unmatched. Germline V gene data show CDR1 as SGHNT and CDR2 as YYREEE (reference sequence). The CDR3 loop spans 16 amino acids. In DNA, the CDR3 is TGTGCCAGCAGCTTGGTGTCAGGGGGCAACTCCTACGAGCAGTACTTC. Translating gives CASSLVSGGNSYEQYF.

The chain has TRBV11-2 and TRBJ2-7; D remains unclear. CDR1 and CDR2 from the germline V gene are SGHAT and FQNNGV. The CDR3 is made up of 13 amino acids. V was pared by 4 bases and J by 7 bases, with 14 bases between. Here the CDR3 reads CASSSGPMREQYF. CDR3 nucleotides: TGTGCCAGCAGCTCCGGGCCTATGAGGGAGCAGTACTTC.